Presented here are 30 T cell receptor beta chains from one specimen sequenced in a study of T cell repertoires in cytomegalovirus infection. One entry per CDR3 protein results from TCRdb running MiXCR on the reads. The table records more than 350,000 distinct CDR3 sequences, roughly 30% of them present only once. Input material: PBMCs. Receptors were obtained from a human donor in good health (CMV status not recorded). Some clones in this sample may be carry-over from other donors' samples.

J is TRBJ2-3 and V is TRBV4-3; TRBD2 matches 9 bases. Germline trimming cut 4 bases from V and 6 bases from J; bases unmatched to any gene: 14. The germline V gene has CDR1 LGHNA and CDR2 YSLEER. This CDR3 comprises 17 residues. CDR3 nucleotide sequence: TGCGCCAGCAGCCGGATCGCATTAGCGGGGGCAGGGGATACGCAGTATTTT. Its translation: CASSRIALAGAGDTQYF.

This clonotype has a count of ten or more. This chain connects TRBV7-9 to TRBJ1-2; D unclear. Germline-derived CDR1 and CDR2 are SEHNR and FQNEAQ (reference sequence). The CDR3 runs 12 residues. The CDR3 DNA sequence: TGTGCGGGAAGTGGGGTTAACTATGGCTACACCTTC. It yields the protein CAGSGVNYGYTF. The variable domain in full, with the rest retrieved from reference TRBV7-9 and TRBJ1-2, is DTGVSQNPRHKITKRGQNVTFRCDPISEHNRLYWYRQTLGQGPEFLTYFQNEAQLEKSRLLSDRFSAERPKGSFSTLEIQRTEQGDSAMYLCAGSGVNYGYTFGSGTRLTVV.

This clonotype was counted only a few times. V is TRBV11-2 and J is TRBJ2-7; D is tentatively TRBD1 or TRBD2 (5 bases each). The CDR3 runs 15 residues. V was clipped by 5 bases and J by 6 bases, with 20 bases between them. Germline CDR1 and CDR2: SGHAT and FQNNGV. CDR3 nucleotides: TGTGCCAGCAGCCTGGGACGGACGCTCCGGGCCGAGCAGTACTTC. Protein product: CASSLGRTLRAEQYF.

This clonotype has more than one count but fewer than ten. V and J are TRBV7-7 and TRBJ1-5; D remains ambiguous. V shed 6 bases and J shed 5 bases, with 23 bases lying between them. This CDR3 contains 17 residues. Per germline, CDR1 SSHAT and CDR2 FNYEAQ (reference sequence). CDR3 DNA sequence: TGTGCCAGCAGGCACTATAACACGACACTGATCGATCAGCCCCAGCATTTT. It encodes CASRHYNTTLIDQPQHF.

V gene TRBV25-1 combines with J gene TRBJ1-2; 9 nucleotides align to TRBD1. This CDR3 has 13 amino acids. Germline V gene lookup returns CDR1 MGHDK and CDR2 SYGVNS. J was trimmed by 7 bases and V by 8 bases; bases with no gene match: 8. CDR3 coding DNA: TGTGCCAGCTGGACAGGGGCGGGGGTTGGCTACACCTTC. The encoded protein is CASWTGAGVGYTF.

Points on this clonotype: The junction does not match germline at one end; this may be a read error. The V call is TRBV6-5, the J call TRBJ1-4, with D maybe TRBD1 (5 bases). CDR1 is MNHEY and CDR2 is SVGAGI in the germline V gene. The CDR3 spans 17 residues. The CDR3 loop is CSSSYSQTRETNEKLFF. CDR3 bases: TGTTCCAGCAGTTACTCGCAAACCAGGGAGACTAATGAAAAACTGTTTTTT.

This clonotype was seen at least ten times. J is TRBJ2-7 and V is TRBV7-9; 8 nucleotides agree with TRBD1. With 5 bases clipped from V and 4 bases from J, the junction kept 10 bases outside the gene matches. The CDR3 has 15 amino acids. Germline V gene sequence: CDR1 SEHNR, CDR2 FQNEAQ (reference sequence). The CDR3 nucleotides read TGTGCCAGCAGCCCAGGGGGGCAGGGGGCTTACGAGCAGTACTTC. Its protein is CASSPGGQGAYEQYF.

The chain is built from TRBV6-2 or TRBV6-3 and TRBJ2-5, with D maybe TRBD2 (5 bases). The V gene's germline CDR1 is MNHEY and CDR2 SVGEGT. The CDR3 has 14 amino acids. V lost 4 bases, J lost 6 bases, and 15 bases lay in between. This CDR3 reads CASSSLGERKTQYF. As DNA, the CDR3 is TGTGCCAGCAGTTCCCTTGGGGAGCGGAAGACCCAGTACTTC.

Concerning this clonotype itself: Given a much more abundant clone one base away, this may be a read error. The chain has TRBV7-2 and TRBJ2-7; a possible D gene is TRBD1 (5 bases). CDR3 size: 13 residues. Germline V CDR1 and CDR2: SGHTA, FQGNSA. The CDR3 sequence is CDSSDDGAGKQYF. CDR3 bases: TGTGACAGCAGCGACGACGGCGCAGGGAAGCAGTACTTC.

This clonotype occurred many times. The rearrangement joins TRBV7-9 to TRBJ2-7; D tentatively fits TRBD1 or TRBD2 (5 bases each). The germline V and J ends were trimmed by 0 bases and 1 base, with 10 bases remaining between them. Germline loops: CDR1 SEHNR, CDR2 FQNEAQ (reference sequence). This CDR3 has 15 residues. CDR3 protein: CASSLARGVSYEQYF. The CDR3 DNA is TGTGCCAGCAGCTTAGCGCGAGGGGTATCCTACGAGCAGTACTTC.

This clonotype has a single count. The chain is built from TRBV28 and TRBJ1-3, with 10 bases lining up with TRBD1. Germline CDR1 reads MDHEN; CDR2 reads SYDVKM. After removal of 5 bases from V and 4 bases from J, the junction contained 8 bases not matched to a gene. The CDR3 is made up of 16 amino acids. CDR3 sequence (DNA): TGTGCCAGCAGTCCTGCCGGACAGGGGGGAGGAAACACCATATATTTT. Amino acid sequence: CASSPAGQGGGNTIYF.

V and J are TRBV12-3 or TRBV12-4 and TRBJ2-1; D gene ambiguous. Deletions cut 3 bases from V and 6 bases from J, with 15 bases between. The CDR3 length is 15 residues. The CDR3 nucleotides are TGTGCCAGCAGTTTGGCTCTGACGGCCCGCAATGAGCAGTTCTTC. Its translation: CASSLALTARNEQFF.

The genes are TRBV5-1 and TRBJ1-6, with a tentative D call TRBD1 (5 bases). V lost 0 bases to trimming and J lost 9 bases, with 13 bases between them. The CDR3 has 15 amino acids. In germline, CDR1 is SGHRS, CDR2 YFSETQ. The CDR3 sequence: CASSLGDLSGSPLHF. In nucleotides, the CDR3 is TGCGCCAGCAGCTTGGGGGACCTATCGGGTTCACCCCTCCACTTT.

This clonotype was observed many times. The genes are TRBV7-2 and TRBJ1-5; D is uncertain. V lost 5 bases to trimming and J lost 1 base, with 27 bases between them. The CDR3 is 20 amino acids. Looked up from germline, CDR1 is SGHTA and CDR2 is FQGNSA. CDR3 in amino acids: CASSLAGSQGRDWSNQPQHF. Here the CDR3 DNA reads TGTGCCAGCAGCCTGGCGGGGTCCCAAGGGAGGGATTGGAGCAATCAGCCCCAGCATTTT. Looking up the rest from reference TRBV7-2 and TRBJ1-5 gives the full variable domain: GAGVSQSPSNKVTEKGKDVELRCDPISGHTALYWYRQSLGQGLEFLIYFQGNSAPDKSGLPSDRFSAERTGGSVSTLTIQRTQQEDSAVYLCASSLAGSQGRDWSNQPQHFGDGTRLSIL.

The gene calls are TRBV28 and TRBJ1-5; maybe TRBD1 (6 bases). CDR3 length: 15 amino acids. Trimming shortened V by 5 bases and J by 2 bases, and 13 bases separated the two germline ends. CDR1 and CDR2 from the germline V gene are MDHEN and SYDVKM. The CDR3 nucleotides are TGTGCCAGCAGTAAAGGGGGGGCCGGCAATCAGCCCCAGCATTTT. This encodes CASSKGGAGNQPQHF.

The chain has TRBV18 and TRBJ1-5; tentatively, D is TRBD1 (5 bases). There are 17 residues in the CDR3. The V gene lost 2 bases and the J gene lost 0 bases, with 14 bases spanning the gap. Germline lookup yields CDR1 KGHSH and CDR2 LQKENI. CDR3 DNA: TGTGCCAGCTCACCAGATCCGGGGACCATTAGCAATCAGCCCCAGCATTTT. Translation: CASSPDPGTISNQPQHF. Using reference TRBV18 and TRBJ1-5 for the parts outside the CDR3, the full variable domain is NAGVMQNPRHLVRRRGQEARLRCSPMKGHSHVYWYRQLPEEGLKFMVYLQKENIIDESGMPKERFSAEFPKEGPSILRIQQVVRGDSAAYFCASSPDPGTISNQPQHFGDGTRLSIL.

The V call is TRBV6-2 or TRBV6-3, the J call TRBJ2-3, with D perhaps matching TRBD2 (6 bases). This CDR3 comprises 14 residues. Germline V lookup: CDR1 MNHEY, CDR2 SVGEGT. V was shortened by 2 bases and J by 9 bases, with 15 bases between the two germline ends. CDR3 in DNA: TGTGCCAGCAGTTACGGGCGGGGCGGTGGGACGCAGTATTTT. Amino acid sequence: CASSYGRGGGTQYF.

This clonotype was seen only a few times. V is TRBV10-3 and J is TRBJ1-1; the D is unclear. Per the germline V gene, CDR1 is ENHRY and CDR2 is SYGVKD. CDR3 length: 14 amino acids. V shed 6 bases and J shed 1 base, with 12 bases lying between them. DNA of the CDR3: TGTGCCATCAGGGAGCTTGCGGAGAACACTGAAGCTTTCTTT. Amino acid sequence: CAIRELAENTEAFF.

At least ten counts were recorded for this clonotype. The chain carries TRBV7-8 and TRBJ1-5, with D perhaps matching TRBD1 (5 bases). This CDR3 is 17 amino acids long. The V and J ends lost 1 base and 6 bases respectively, with 19 bases between them. CDR1 SGHVS and CDR2 FQNEAQ come from the germline V gene. The CDR3: CASSLGRGTPVRQPQHF. The DNA of the CDR3 is TGTGCCAGCAGCTTAGGACGCGGGACTCCGGTACGTCAGCCCCAGCATTTT.

This chain links TRBV24-1 with TRBJ2-3; D may be TRBD2 (5 bases). The V end lost 4 bases, the J end lost 3 bases, and 16 bases lay between the germline ends. Germline V gene lookup returns CDR1 KGHDR and CDR2 SFDVKD. The length of the CDR3 is 16 residues. The chain's CDR3 is CATSDAGASETDTQYF. The CDR3 nucleotides read TGTGCCACCAGTGACGCGGGCGCCTCGGAGACAGATACGCAGTATTTT.

This chain links TRBV7-9 with TRBJ2-1; D unresolved. Germline V gene sequence: CDR1 SEHNR, CDR2 FQNEAQ (reference sequence). Trimming left V 2 bases short and J 5 bases short, with 16 bases between. This CDR3 has 16 residues. CDR3 amino acids: CASSLPVVDTNNEQFF. CDR3 nucleotide sequence: TGTGCCAGCAGCTTACCGGTGGTTGACACCAACAATGAGCAGTTCTTC.

The rearrangement uses TRBV27 and TRBJ1-6; D unclear. Germline V CDR1 and CDR2: MNHEY, SMNVEV (reference sequence). Trimming stripped 7 bases from V and 0 bases from J, with 7 bases between. The CDR3 runs 14 residues. The CDR3: CASTSPSYNSPLHF. DNA of the CDR3: TGTGCCAGCACTTCCCCCTCCTATAATTCACCCCTCCACTTT.

This clonotype has just a few counts. This sequence joins TRBV12-3 or TRBV12-4 and TRBJ2-1; D might be TRBD1 (6 bases). V was trimmed by 8 bases and J by 2 bases, leaving 22 bases between them. The CDR3 spans 17 residues. This chain's CDR3 is CASDGVGARGTYNEQFF. DNA of the CDR3: TGTGCCAGCGACGGGGTGGGAGCGAGGGGGACCTACAATGAGCAGTTCTTC.

This clonotype appeared many times. The rearrangement uses TRBV6-5 and TRBJ1-3; tentative D call: TRBD1 (5 bases). Germline V gene lookup returns CDR1 MNHEY and CDR2 SVGAGI. Trimming stripped 10 bases from V and 1 base from J, with 11 bases between. The length of the CDR3 is 13 residues. The CDR3 sequence is CATQGVSGNTIYF. CDR3 nucleotides: TGTGCCACCCAAGGGGTTTCTGGAAACACCATATATTTT.

In regard to this clonotype: One base away lies a much larger clone, so this may be a sequencing read error. The chain uses TRBV7-2 and TRBJ2-7, with 7 positions matching TRBD2. Trimming cost V 4 bases and J 1 base; bases outside gene matches: 10. This CDR3 contains 16 residues. Germline V gene data show CDR1 as SGHTA and CDR2 as FQGNSA. CDR3 in DNA: TGTGCCAGCAGCTCTACGCGGGGGTCTCCTTCCTACGAGCAGTACTTC. This sequence encodes CASSSTRGSPSYEQYF.

In its sample, this clonotype was seen a few times. The chain uses TRBV6-5 and TRBJ2-3; 7 bases fit TRBD1. This CDR3 contains 15 residues. Trimming cost V 8 bases and J 3 bases; bases outside gene matches: 11. Per germline, CDR1 MNHEY and CDR2 SVGAGI. CDR3 residues: CASVLKGAETDTQYF. Here the CDR3 DNA reads TGTGCCAGCGTACTCAAGGGGGCCGAAACAGATACGCAGTATTTT.

This sequence joins TRBV6-4 and TRBJ2-7; 10 positions match TRBD1. The V segment lost 7 bases and the J segment 5 bases; nucleotides outside the gene matches: 17. CDR1 is MRHNA, CDR2 SNTAGT, per germline. This CDR3 comprises 17 residues. As DNA, the CDR3 is TGTGCCAGCACCTGGGGACTTGGGACAGGGGTCTTCCACGAGCAGTACTTC. Amino acids: CASTWGLGTGVFHEQYF.

This clonotype has only a few counts. The chain couples TRBV5-6 to TRBJ1-3; D might be TRBD1 (5 bases). V was clipped by 4 bases and J by 6 bases, with 8 bases between them. The CDR3 spans 12 residues. CDR1 and CDR2 (germline): SGHDT, YYEEEE. The CDR3 sequence is CASSQGSNTIYF. As DNA, the CDR3 is TGTGCCAGCAGCCAGGGTTCAAACACCATATATTTT.

The chain carries TRBV28 and TRBJ1-2; D unresolved. The V and J ends lost 6 bases and 5 bases respectively, with 13 bases between them. The CDR3 loop spans 13 amino acids. The germline CDR1 and CDR2 sequences are MDHEN and SYDVKM. The CDR3: CASSVGQLYGYTF. The CDR3 DNA sequence: TGTGCCAGCAGCGTGGGTCAGCTATATGGCTACACCTTC.

This chain links TRBV15 with TRBJ1-1; 9 nucleotides line up with TRBD1. CDR3 length equals 18 residues. V was pared by 5 bases and J by 1 base, with 14 bases of the junction left unmatched. CDR1 and CDR2 (germline): LNHNV, YYDKDF (reference sequence). The DNA for the CDR3 is TGTGCCACCAGCTCACGAAGACCGACAGGGGGACGGAACACTGAAGCTTTCTTT. As protein: CATSSRRPTGGRNTEAFF.